This T cell receptor beta chain came from a study of human T cells and chemical hapten exposure. Overall study: How much TCR each sample yielded varied, mostly because pooled library volumes differed slightly.

From the RACE reads, TCRdb called clonotypes with MiXCR, one entry per CDR3 protein. The data hold approximately 100,000 distinct CDR3 sequences, with around 10% observed a single time. Noted time point: patch test 1, 2 weeks after DPC sensitization. This sample's treatment: therapeutic diphenylcyclopropenone sensitization with weekly scalp DPC. The germline V and J ends were trimmed by 0 bases and 15 bases, with 12 bases remaining between them. Germline CDR1 SEHNR, CDR2 FQNEAQ (reference sequence). The CDR3 sequence is 12 residues long. The source is a woman in her forties with alopecia areata. Some clones in this sample may be carry-over from other donors' samples. The chain carries TRBV7-9 and TRBJ2-1; D might be TRBD1 (5 bases). Sequenced here: whole blood, sampled in connection with sensitization to the hapten diphenylcyclopropenone (DPC). CDR3 nucleotide sequence: TGTGCCAGCAGCTTAGCCGGCCAGGGCCCGTTCTTC. This encodes CASSLAGQGPFF.